The 17 T cell receptor beta chains below all came from one sample that was sequenced in a study of T-cell memory formation after mild COVID-19. TCRdb reprocessed the 5' RACE reads via MiXCR and lists one record per CDR3 protein. The sample consists of a few hundred thousand distinct CDR3 sequences, about 13% of them appearing once. The sample taken for sequencing was PBMCs or a T cell subset sorted from them (not recorded which). Receptors were obtained from a man younger than 35 who had mild COVID-19 (a few samples of this study predate the infection). Cell type and time point are not known.

Many counts were recorded for this clonotype. The CDR3 spells CASTPTSRGPGELFF. The CDR3 DNA reads TGTGCCAGCACCCCGACGAGTAGGGGACCCGGGGAGCTGTTTTTT. The rearrangement links TRBV5-5 to TRBJ2-2; the D call may be TRBD1 or TRBD2 (5 bases each). The ends were cut back, 6 bases at V and 6 bases at J, with 18 bases in the middle. The germline CDR1 and CDR2 sequences are SGHKS and YYEKEE (reference sequence). This CDR3 spans 15 amino acids.

The chain employs TRBV19 and TRBJ2-2; 7 bases line up with TRBD1. This CDR3 has 16 residues. CDR1 is LNHDA and CDR2 is SQIVND in the germline V gene (reference sequence). V lost 6 bases, J lost 5 bases, and 12 bases stayed unmatched. The CDR3 DNA sequence: TGTGCCAGTAGAGAGGGGGCGGCTCCTCATACCGGGGAGCTGTTTTTT. This codes for CASREGAAPHTGELFF.

There are many counts of this clonotype. The V and J genes are TRBV7-2 and TRBJ2-2; D is undetermined. The CDR3 runs to 16 residues. Looked up from germline, CDR1 is SGHTA and CDR2 is FQGNSA. Trimming pared 1 base from V and 2 bases from J, leaving 11 bases between. CDR3 DNA sequence: TGTGCCAGCAGCTTAGGGAGAAGGTTAAACACCGGGGAGCTGTTTTTT. Translation gives CASSLGRRLNTGELFF.

J is TRBJ1-2 and V is TRBV7-2; the D is unclear. The CDR3 consists of 14 residues. The V and J ends lost 2 bases and 8 bases respectively, with 15 bases between them. In germline, CDR1 is SGHTA, CDR2 FQGNSA. The CDR3 DNA follows: TGTGCCAGCAGCTTAAGTCCCACTGCGACAGGCTACACCTTC. It codes for CASSLSPTATGYTF.

The chain links TRBV4-1 to TRBJ1-6, with 10 bases that match TRBD1. Germline CDR1 MGHRA, CDR2 YSYEKL. V shed 4 bases and J 9 bases; nucleotides not matched to a gene: 12. This CDR3 contains 17 residues. CDR3 region: CASSRKPPGQGFSPLHF. CDR3 in DNA: TGCGCCAGCAGCCGCAAGCCACCGGGACAGGGGTTTTCACCCCTCCACTTT.

The CDR3 reads CASSFYLELFF. CDR3 coding DNA: TGTGCCAGCAGCTTCTATCTGGAACTGTTTTTT. The rearrangement joins TRBV7-8 to TRBJ1-4; D is ambiguous. The CDR3 is 11 amino acids. V was pared by 3 bases and J by 12 bases, with 8 bases between. Germline CDR1 SGHVS, CDR2 FQNEAQ.

This clonotype was counted many times. V usage is TRBV20-1 and J usage is TRBJ2-1; 9 bases are a match to TRBD2. Germline V lookup: CDR1 DFQATT, CDR2 SNEGSKA (reference sequence). The junction had 10 bases not matched to a gene; V was cut back by 5 bases and J by 5 bases. The CDR3 length is 15 residues. The CDR3 DNA reads TGCAGTGCTGATGATCCGGGACTAGCAGACAATGAGCAGTTCTTC. Encoded protein: CSADDPGLADNEQFF.

The J gene is TRBJ1-1, the V gene TRBV7-2, with TRBD1 as a possible D gene (5 bases). The ends were cut back, 5 bases at V and 5 bases at J, with 24 bases in the middle. The CDR3 runs to 17 residues. The germline V gene encodes CDR1 SGHTA and CDR2 FQGNSA. CDR3 coding DNA: TGTGCCAGCAGCCGCCAGGGCTCCTACTTCGTCGAGACTGAAGCTTTCTTT. As protein: CASSRQGSYFVETEAFF.

This sequence joins TRBV29-1 and TRBJ1-2; no reliable D call. Trimming pared 6 bases from V and 6 bases from J, leaving 8 bases between. Germline V CDR1 and CDR2: SQVTM, ANQGSEA. The CDR3 loop spans 10 amino acids. The CDR3 protein is CSVDGDGYTF. The CDR3 nucleotides read TGCAGCGTCGACGGAGATGGCTACACCTTC.

This clonotype was seen at least ten times. J is TRBJ2-5 and V is TRBV6-6, with 8 bases aligning to TRBD1. This CDR3 spans 14 amino acids. With V trimmed by 0 bases and J by 4 bases, 1 base remained unmatched. Germline CDR1 is MNHNY and CDR2 is SVGAGI (reference sequence). The CDR3 loop is CASSYSGTGETQYF. CDR3 nucleotides: TGTGCCAGCAGTTACTCGGGGACAGGAGAGACCCAGTACTTC.

There are a few counts of this clonotype. V is TRBV20-1 and J is TRBJ2-1; a weak D match, TRBD2 (5 bases). Germline assignment: CDR1 DFQATT and CDR2 SNEGSKA (reference sequence). Trimming shortened V by 0 bases and J by 3 bases, and 18 bases separated the two germline ends. This CDR3 spans 17 amino acids. DNA of the CDR3: TGCAGTGCTAGAGAATCCGGCGGGCCCACCATCTACAATGAGCAGTTCTTC. Translation gives CSARESGGPTIYNEQFF.

The chain recombines TRBV5-1 with TRBJ2-5, with a possible D match to TRBD1 (6 bases). CDR1 and CDR2 (germline): SGHRS, YFSETQ. V was trimmed by 2 bases and J by 2 bases, leaving 10 bases between them. The CDR3 runs 14 residues. The CDR3 loop reads CASSFGQPQETQYF. DNA for the CDR3: TGCGCCAGCAGCTTCGGACAGCCGCAAGAGACCCAGTACTTC. Looking up the rest from reference TRBV5-1 and TRBJ2-5 gives the full variable domain: KAGVTQTPRYLIKTRGQQVTLSCSPISGHRSVSWYQQTPGQGLQFLFEYFSETQRNKGNFPGRFSGRQFSNSRSEMNVSTLELGDSALYLCASSFGQPQETQYFGPGTRLLVL.

The chain is built from TRBV7-2 and TRBJ1-2; 7 bases map to TRBD1. CDR1 SGHTA and CDR2 FQGNSA come from the germline V gene. The CDR3 covers 13 residues. The trim removed 5 bases at V and 4 bases at J, leaving 4 bases unmatched. The CDR3 sequence is CASSLQGSYGYTF. CDR3 coding DNA: TGTGCCAGCAGCCTACAGGGGAGCTATGGCTACACCTTC.

This clonotype occurred many times. The CDR3 region has the DNA TGTGCCTGGAGGAACGACAGGGCGGGTCAGCCCCAGCATTTT. It specifies CAWRNDRAGQPQHF. This rearrangement joins TRBV30 to TRBJ1-5; 7 nucleotides agree with TRBD1. This CDR3 has 14 amino acids. Germline loops: CDR1 GTSNPN, CDR2 SVGIG (reference sequence). Unmatched junction bases numbered 8, after V lost 3 bases and J lost 6 bases.

The chain uses TRBV15 and TRBJ2-1, with D possibly matching TRBD1 (6 bases). V was cut by 4 bases and J by 0 bases, with 13 bases left in between. The CDR3 extends over 16 amino acids. The germline CDR1 and CDR2 sequences are LNHNV and YYDKDF (reference sequence). The CDR3 DNA sequence: TGTGCCACCAGCACGTCGACAGGAGACTCCTACAATGAGCAGTTCTTC. Encoded protein: CATSTSTGDSYNEQFF.

The CDR3 DNA reads as TGTGCCAGCAGTGAGAAAGGGGATGGAAACACCATATATTTT. Encoded protein: CASSEKGDGNTIYF. This rearrangement joins TRBV25-1 to TRBJ1-3, with a tentative D call TRBD1 (5 bases). The germline V and J ends were trimmed by 3 bases and 3 bases, with 9 bases remaining between them. The germline CDR1 and CDR2 sequences are MGHDK and SYGVNS. The CDR3 extends over 14 amino acids.

A few counts support this clonotype. V and J are TRBV20-1 and TRBJ1-5, with D maybe TRBD1 (6 bases). Looked up from germline, CDR1 is DFQATT and CDR2 is SNEGSKA (reference sequence). Trimming took off 0 bases at V and 2 bases at J, with 14 bases between the two ends. This CDR3 is built from 16 residues. Written as DNA, the CDR3 is TGCAGTGCTAGAGATCAAGGCAGGGGCGGCAATCAGCCCCAGCATTTT. It encodes CSARDQGRGGNQPQHF.